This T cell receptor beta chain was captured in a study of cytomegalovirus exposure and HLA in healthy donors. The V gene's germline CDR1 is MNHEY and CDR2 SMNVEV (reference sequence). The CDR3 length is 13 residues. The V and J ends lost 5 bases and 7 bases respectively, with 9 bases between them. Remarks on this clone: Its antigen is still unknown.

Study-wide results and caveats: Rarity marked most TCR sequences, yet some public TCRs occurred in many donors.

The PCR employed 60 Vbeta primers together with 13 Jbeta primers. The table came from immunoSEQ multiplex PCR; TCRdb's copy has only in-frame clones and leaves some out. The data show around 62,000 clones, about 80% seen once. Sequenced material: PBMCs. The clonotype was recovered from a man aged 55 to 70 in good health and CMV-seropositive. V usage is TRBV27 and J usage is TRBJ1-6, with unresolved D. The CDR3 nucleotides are TGTGCCAGCAGTAACCACTACAATTCACCCCTCCACTTT. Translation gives CASSNHYNSPLHF.